This is a list of T cell receptor beta chains from one sample in a study of glioma-infiltrating T cells. TCRdb reanalysed the multiplex PCR reads using MiXCR and keeps one entry per CDR3 protein. Here the sample spans about 140,000 distinct CDR3 sequences, roughly 43% being singletons. Specimen: glioma tissue, nonneoplastic brain tissue, or PBMCs (not recorded which). The receptors originated from a human donor with low-grade glioma or glioblastoma, undergoing nonglioma brain surgery, or in good health (not recorded which). The CDR3 runs from the conserved cysteine through the conserved F or W. Fields, in order: V gene, CDR3 protein.

TRBV7-2	CASSPPHGGTQYF
TRBV20-1	CSASSGLAAYNEQFF
TRBV6-1	CASGEQGAVPSAEQYF
TRBV14	CASSQDTKGTQYF
TRBV7-9	CASSPDLSGELFF
TRBV24-1	CATSEVRDNYGYTF
TRBV18	CASSLPGGTEAFF
TRBV6-6	CASSYSSYTGANTEAFF
TRBV24-1	CATATDAENTEAFF
TRBV20-1	CSAQTNTEAFF
TRBV27	CASSFRTPGWGHEQFF
TRBV18	CASSRVSDRPSNTQYF
TRBV19	CASTATGTYNSPLHF
TRBV27	CASRGLAGISTDTQYF
TRBV11-2	CASSLESQGLHEQFF
TRBV20-1	CSAHTIPLAGGDTDTQYF
TRBV6-1	CASSSREGGYEQYF
TRBV20-1	CSAREGGRNYGYTF
TRBV2	CASSARQGDQPQHF
TRBV6-1	CASILGQATIYTF